This TCR beta chain was sequenced in a study of blood T cell repertoires in COVID-19. At the level of the study: T cells, B-cell-depleted T cells, or PBMCs provided the cDNA or gDNA that served as material.

The germline V gene has CDR1 SGHRS and CDR2 YFSETQ. CDR3 length: 16 residues. V dropped 0 bases and J dropped 6; count of bases not matched to a gene: 9. In the authors' workflow: Reference gene primer amplification gave estimated nucleated cell counts. This table comes from immunoSEQ multiplex PCR, and its TCRdb copy is limited to in-frame clones, with some not included. The V and J calls and clone size are taken from that table; D and trimming were inferred from the DNA. The table records more than 85,000 clones, nearly 90% of them present only once. Sequences were obtained from peripheral blood. The V gene is TRBV5-1, the J gene TRBJ2-3; 8 bases map to TRBD1. The sequence was collected from a human donor in a cohort sampled during active COVID-19. Here the CDR3 reads CASSLDGTGIADTQYF. In DNA form, the CDR3 reads TGCGCCAGCAGCTTGGACGGGACAGGAATTGCGGATACGCAGTATTTT.